Listed below are T cell receptor beta chains from one sample, sequenced in a study of human thymus T cells. TCRdb keeps only in-frame clones here, not all; method: immunoSEQ multiplex PCR. The sample holds about 130,000 clones, over 85% seen once. The sequencing input was thymus tissue. These receptors all stem from a boy less than two years old with a congenital heart defect but otherwise immunologically healthy. Each CDR3 is given with its conserved first and last residue. The D gene is left open where the match is weak. A clone size is listed for some rows: how often the clone was seen (once, few, many), or a class if it is expanded.

J: TRBJ1-2
size: -
D: -
V: TRBV6-1
CDR3: CASSEALEGSTRNYGYTF
DNA: TGTGCCAGCAGTGAAGCTTTGGAGGGTTCAACGAGAAACTATGGCTACACCTTC

J: TRBJ2-1
size: -
D: -
V: TRBV4-1
CDR3: CASSQVLRGRSYNEQFF
DNA: TGCGCCAGCAGCCAAGTCCTCAGGGGCAGGTCCTACAATGAGCAGTTCTTC

J: TRBJ2-5
size: -
D: TRBD1
V: TRBV29-1
CDR3: CSADRGQETQYF
DNA: TGCAGCGCGGACAGGGGCCAAGAGACCCAGTACTTC

J: TRBJ2-2
size: -
D: -
V: TRBV19
CDR3: CASSMVVGSTGELFF
DNA: TGTGCCAGTAGTATGGTAGTCGGGTCCACCGGGGAGCTGTTTTTT

J: TRBJ2-7
size: -
D: TRBD2
V: TRBV4-2
CDR3: CASSSHLAGEQYF
DNA: TGTGCCAGCAGCTCCCACCTAGCGGGCGAGCAGTACTTC

J: TRBJ2-1
size: -
D: TRBD2
V: TRBV19
CDR3: CASSMGGTYNEQFF
DNA: TGTGCCAGTAGTATGGGGGGGACCTACAATGAGCAGTTCTTC

J: TRBJ1-2
size: -
D: -
V: TRBV6-1
CDR3: CASSRGDFNYGYTF
DNA: TGTGCCAGCAGTCGAGGGGATTTCAACTATGGCTACACCTTC

J: TRBJ2-1
size: -
D: TRBD2
V: TRBV7-8
CDR3: CASSLGPAGSHNEQFF
DNA: TGTGCCAGCAGCTTAGGGCCAGCGGGGTCACACAATGAGCAGTTCTTC

J: TRBJ2-1
size: -
D: -
V: TRBV4-1
CDR3: CASSQDHGPALDEQFF
DNA: TGCGCCAGCAGCCAAGATCACGGCCCAGCCTTGGATGAGCAGTTCTTC

J: TRBJ1-3
size: -
D: -
V: TRBV7-9
CDR3: CASSPGRHSGNTIYF
DNA: TGTGCCAGCAGCCCCGGACGGCACTCTGGAAACACCATATATTTT

J: TRBJ2-1
size: -
D: -
V: TRBV21-1
CDR3: CARQSSPADRNEQFF
DNA: TGTGCCAGACAGAGCTCCCCGGCGGATCGGAATGAGCAGTTCTTC

J: TRBJ1-2
size: -
D: -
V: TRBV18
CDR3: CASSPPGFTGHLSYGYTF
DNA: TGTGCCAGCTCACCACCGGGATTTACAGGGCATCTTAGCTATGGCTACACCTTC

J: TRBJ2-3
size: -
D: -
V: TRBV5-1
CDR3: CASSFTTANTQYF
DNA: TGCGCCAGCAGCTTTACTACGGCCAATACGCAGTATTTT

J: TRBJ2-7
size: -
D: -
V: TRBV6-1
CDR3: CASSEKGQGYEQYF
DNA: TGTGCCAGCAGTGAGAAAGGACAAGGCTACGAGCAGTACTTC

J: TRBJ1-4
size: -
D: TRBD1
V: TRBV28
CDR3: CASRKTGFNEKLFF
DNA: TGTGCCAGCAGGAAGACAGGGTTCAATGAAAAACTGTTTTTT

J: TRBJ2-7
size: -
D: -
V: TRBV29-1
CDR3: CSVVGISPYEQYF
DNA: TGCAGCGTTGTAGGAATCAGCCCCTACGAGCAGTACTTC

J: TRBJ2-2
size: -
D: TRBD1
V: TRBV27
CDR3: CASSLFQGQGRTGELFF
DNA: TGTGCCAGCAGTTTATTCCAAGGACAGGGGCGGACCGGGGAGCTGTTTTTT

J: TRBJ2-3
size: once
D: TRBD2
V: TRBV29-1
CDR3: CSVYARPAGTSGGQETDTQYF
DNA: TGCAGCGTTTACGCAAGGCCAGCCGGGACTAGCGGGGGCCAAGAGACAGATACGCAGTATTTT

J: TRBJ2-2
size: once
D: -
V: TRBV5-1
CDR3: CASSFPFQENTGELFF
DNA: TGCGCCAGCAGCTTCCCGTTCCAGGAGAACACCGGGGAGCTGTTTTTT

J: TRBJ2-3
size: -
D: TRBD1
V: TRBV7-6
CDR3: CASSYGTGPLSTDTQYF
DNA: TGTGCCAGCAGCTATGGGACAGGTCCATTAAGTACAGATACGCAGTATTTT

J: TRBJ2-7
size: -
D: -
V: TRBV4-1
CDR3: CASSQEADSNSYEQYF
DNA: TGCGCCAGCAGCCAAGAGGCAGACAGTAATTCCTACGAGCAGTACTTC

J: TRBJ2-7
size: -
D: -
V: TRBV7-9
CDR3: CASSPDYEQYF
DNA: TGTGCCAGCAGCCCGGACTACGAGCAGTACTTC

J: TRBJ1-1
size: -
D: TRBD1
V: TRBV4-1
CDR3: CASSHPYRDRGFMNTEAFF
DNA: TGCGCCAGCAGCCATCCATACCGGGACAGGGGATTCATGAACACTGAAGCTTTCTTT

J: TRBJ1-6
size: -
D: -
V: TRBV7-9
CDR3: CASSPGPINSPLHF
DNA: TGTGCCAGCAGTCCCGGGCCTATTAATTCACCCCTCCACTTT

J: TRBJ2-7
size: -
D: TRBD1
V: TRBV5-1
CDR3: CASSPRDREYEQYF
DNA: TGCGCCAGCAGCCCCCGGGACAGGGAGTACGAGCAGTACTTC

J: TRBJ1-3
size: -
D: -
V: TRBV30
CDR3: CAWTQFLGNTIYF
DNA: TGTGCCTGGACGCAGTTCCTTGGAAACACCATATATTTT

J: TRBJ1-4
size: -
D: -
V: TRBV6-5
CDR3: CACRQSLIEKLFF
DNA: TGTGCCTGCAGACAGTCCTTAATCGAAAAACTGTTTTTT

J: TRBJ2-5
size: -
D: TRBD2
V: TRBV4-1
CDR3: CASSTWTSSLKGQETQYF
DNA: TGCGCCAGCAGCACCTGGACTAGTTCACTTAAGGGCCAAGAGACCCAGTACTTC

J: TRBJ2-2
size: -
D: TRBD2
V: TRBV7-9
CDR3: CASIGAGTSGGQDTGELFF
DNA: TGTGCCAGCATCGGAGCTGGGACTAGCGGGGGGCAGGACACCGGGGAGCTGTTTTTT

J: TRBJ1-4
size: once
D: TRBD1
V: TRBV9
CDR3: CASSSRQGNEKLFF
DNA: TGTGCCAGCAGCTCCAGACAGGGAAATGAAAAACTGTTTTTT

J: TRBJ1-6
size: -
D: -
V: TRBV27
CDR3: CATTIGIHYNSPLHF
DNA: TGTGCCACCACGATAGGAATCCATTATAATTCACCCCTCCACTTT

J: TRBJ2-7
size: -
D: TRBD1
V: TRBV28
CDR3: CASRTGTASSYEQYF
DNA: TGTGCCAGCCGGACCGGGACAGCGAGCTCCTACGAGCAGTACTTC

J: TRBJ2-4
size: -
D: TRBD2
V: TRBV28
CDR3: CASGGGTGKNIQYF
DNA: TGTGCCAGCGGGGGAGGGACTGGGAAAAACATTCAGTACTTC

J: TRBJ2-1
size: -
D: TRBD2
V: TRBV5-6
CDR3: CASSRSQPGGTYNEQFF
DNA: TGTGCCAGCAGCAGATCCCAGCCCGGGGGGACTTACAATGAGCAGTTCTTC

J: TRBJ2-2
size: -
D: -
V: TRBV7-8
CDR3: CASTSSGVGDTGELFF
DNA: TGTGCCAGCACCTCTTCCGGGGTGGGGGATACCGGGGAGCTGTTTTTT

J: TRBJ1-5
size: -
D: -
V: TRBV15
CDR3: CATDGKVKGNQPQHF
DNA: TGTGCCACCGATGGAAAGGTGAAAGGCAATCAGCCCCAGCATTTT

J: TRBJ1-2
size: once
D: TRBD1
V: TRBV28
CDR3: CASSIQTGVKSGYTF
DNA: TGTGCCAGCAGCATTCAGACAGGGGTCAAAAGTGGCTACACCTTC

J: TRBJ2-7
size: once
D: TRBD1
V: TRBV2
CDR3: CASKTGGYEQYF
DNA: TGTGCCAGCAAGACAGGGGGGTACGAGCAGTACTTC

J: TRBJ1-2
size: -
D: -
V: TRBV4-1
CDR3: CASRAEGRRYGYTF
DNA: TGCGCCAGCAGGGCCGAGGGTCGGCGATATGGCTACACCTTC